The T cell receptor beta chain described here comes from a study of cytomegalovirus exposure and HLA in healthy donors. PCR employed 60 Vbeta and 13 Jbeta primers. The data were produced by immunoSEQ multiplex PCR, yet TCRdb's version contains in-frame clones alone and is incomplete. The data contain roughly 180,000 clones, 77% of them seen just once; the ten biggest clones take up approximately 1.5%. There are 14 residues in the CDR3. Germline V gene sequence: CDR1 MDHEN, CDR2 SYDVKM. V was pared by 2 bases and J by 2 bases, with 9 bases between. The sequenced material came from PBMCs. The TCR was taken from a woman in her twenties or thirties in good health and CMV-seropositive. V is TRBV28 and J is TRBJ1-1, with D maybe TRBD1 (5 bases). This CDR3 reads CASSLEQVNTEAFF. CDR3 nucleotides: TGTGCCAGCAGTTTAGAACAGGTAAACACTGAAGCTTTCTTT.